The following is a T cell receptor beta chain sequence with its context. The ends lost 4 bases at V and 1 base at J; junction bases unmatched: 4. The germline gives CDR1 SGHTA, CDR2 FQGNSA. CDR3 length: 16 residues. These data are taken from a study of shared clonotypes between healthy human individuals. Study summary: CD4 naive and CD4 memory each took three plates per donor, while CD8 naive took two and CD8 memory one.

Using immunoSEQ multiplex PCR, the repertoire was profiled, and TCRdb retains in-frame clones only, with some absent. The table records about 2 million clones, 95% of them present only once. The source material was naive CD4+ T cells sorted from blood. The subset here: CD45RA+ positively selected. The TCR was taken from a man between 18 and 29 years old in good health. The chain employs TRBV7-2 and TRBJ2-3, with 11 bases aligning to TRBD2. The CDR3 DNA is TGTGCCAGCAGCTACGGACTAGCGGGTGGCACAGATACGCAGTATTTT. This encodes CASSYGLAGGTDTQYF. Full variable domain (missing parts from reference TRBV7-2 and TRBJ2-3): GAGVSQSPSNKVTEKGKDVELRCDPISGHTALYWYRQSLGQGLEFLIYFQGNSAPDKSGLPSDRFSAERTGGSVSTLTIQRTQQEDSAVYLCASSYGLAGGTDTQYFGPGTRLTVL.